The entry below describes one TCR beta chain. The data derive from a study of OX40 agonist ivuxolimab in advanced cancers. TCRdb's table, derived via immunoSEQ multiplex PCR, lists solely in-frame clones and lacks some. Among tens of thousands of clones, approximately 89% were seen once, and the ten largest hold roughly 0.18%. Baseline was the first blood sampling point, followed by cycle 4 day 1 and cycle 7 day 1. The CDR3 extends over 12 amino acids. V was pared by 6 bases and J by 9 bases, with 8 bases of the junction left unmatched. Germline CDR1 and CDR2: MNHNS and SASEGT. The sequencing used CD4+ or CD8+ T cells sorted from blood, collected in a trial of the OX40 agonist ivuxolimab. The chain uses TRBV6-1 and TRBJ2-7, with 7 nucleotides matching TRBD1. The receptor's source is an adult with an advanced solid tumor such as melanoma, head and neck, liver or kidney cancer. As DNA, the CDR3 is TGTGCCAGCAGGGAGACAGGGCTAGGGCAGTACTTC. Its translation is CASRETGLGQYF.